The clone carrying this T cell receptor (beta chain) was counted a few times. The data belong to a study of blood T cell repertoires in COVID-19. Study information: Both acute and convalescent COVID-19 samples were obtained from the United States, Italy and Spain. Sources were T cells, B-cell-depleted T cells, or PBMCs; the material itself was cDNA or gDNA.

In the original processing: Researchers report that nucleated cell counts were estimated from reference gene primer amplification. The data were produced by immunoSEQ multiplex PCR, yet TCRdb's version contains in-frame clones alone and is incomplete. V and J calls and clone size are given by that table; D and trimming were obtained from the DNA. The repertoire holds around 110,000 clones, with approximately 82% as singletons. V was pared by 3 bases and J by 1 base, with 12 bases between. The CDR3 runs 14 residues. In germline, CDR1 is GTSNPN, CDR2 SVGIG (reference sequence). The gene calls are TRBV30 and TRBJ1-1, with a possible D match to TRBD1 (5 bases). Sequenced input: peripheral blood. This receptor was obtained from a man in his 70s with active or convalescent COVID-19. The DNA of the CDR3 is TGTGCCTGGAGCCAAGGGGTCCAGAACACTGAAGCTTTCTTT. This sequence encodes CAWSQGVQNTEAFF.